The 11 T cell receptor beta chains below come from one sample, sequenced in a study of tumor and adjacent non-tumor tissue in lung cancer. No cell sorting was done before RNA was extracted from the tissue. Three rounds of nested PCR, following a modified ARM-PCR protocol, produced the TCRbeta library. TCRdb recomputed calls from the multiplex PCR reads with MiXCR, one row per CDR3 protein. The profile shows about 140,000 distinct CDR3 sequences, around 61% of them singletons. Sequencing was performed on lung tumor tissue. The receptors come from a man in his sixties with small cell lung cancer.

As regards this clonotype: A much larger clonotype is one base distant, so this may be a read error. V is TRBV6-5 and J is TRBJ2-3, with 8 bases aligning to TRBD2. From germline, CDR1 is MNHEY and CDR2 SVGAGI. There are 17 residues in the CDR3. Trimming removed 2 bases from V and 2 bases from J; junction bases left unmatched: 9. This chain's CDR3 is CASSYPGGPGITDTQYF. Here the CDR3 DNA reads TGTGCCAGCAGTTACCCGGGGGGGCCGGGTATCACAGATACGCAGTATTTT.

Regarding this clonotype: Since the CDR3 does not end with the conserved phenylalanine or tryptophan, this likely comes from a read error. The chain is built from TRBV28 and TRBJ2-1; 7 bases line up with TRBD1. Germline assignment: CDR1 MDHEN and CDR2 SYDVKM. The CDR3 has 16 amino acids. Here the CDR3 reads CASSRTDRHTYNEQFI. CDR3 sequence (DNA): TGTGCCAGCAGTCGGACGGACAGGCATACCTACAATGAACAGTTCATC.

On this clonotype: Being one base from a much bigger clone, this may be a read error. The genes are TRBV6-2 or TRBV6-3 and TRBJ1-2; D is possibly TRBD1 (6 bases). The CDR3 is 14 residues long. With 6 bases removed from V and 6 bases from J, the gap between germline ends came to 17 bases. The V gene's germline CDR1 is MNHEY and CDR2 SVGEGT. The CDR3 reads CASSRGRGQDGYTF. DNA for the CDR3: TGTGCCAGCAGCCGCGGACGGGGGCAGGATGGCTACACCTTC.

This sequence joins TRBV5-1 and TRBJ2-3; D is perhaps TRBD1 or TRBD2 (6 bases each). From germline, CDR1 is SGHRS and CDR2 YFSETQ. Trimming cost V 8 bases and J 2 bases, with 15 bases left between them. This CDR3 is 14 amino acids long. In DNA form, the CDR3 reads TGCGCCAGTTGTTACAGGGAGGCCACAGATACGCAGTATTTT. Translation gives CASCYREATDTQYF.

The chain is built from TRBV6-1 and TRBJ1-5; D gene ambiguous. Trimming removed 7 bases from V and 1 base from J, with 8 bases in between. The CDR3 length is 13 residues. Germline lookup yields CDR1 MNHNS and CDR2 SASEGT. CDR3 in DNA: TGTGCCAGCAATCAGGACAGCAATCAGCCCCAGCATTTT. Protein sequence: CASNQDSNQPQHF.

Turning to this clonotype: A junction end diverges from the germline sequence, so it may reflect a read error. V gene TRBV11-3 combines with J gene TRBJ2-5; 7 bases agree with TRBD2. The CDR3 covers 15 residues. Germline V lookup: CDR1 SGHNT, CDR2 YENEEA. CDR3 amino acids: CPSSADGGFQETQYF. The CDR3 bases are TGTCCCAGCAGCGCTGACGGGGGGTTCCAAGAGACCCAGTACTTC.

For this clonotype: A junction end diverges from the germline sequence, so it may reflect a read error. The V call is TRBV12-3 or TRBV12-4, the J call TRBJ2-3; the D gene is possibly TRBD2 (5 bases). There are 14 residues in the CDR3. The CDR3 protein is CASNPRWRWDTQYF. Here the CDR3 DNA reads TGTGCCAGCAACCCCAGGTGGAGGTGGGATACACAGTATTTT.

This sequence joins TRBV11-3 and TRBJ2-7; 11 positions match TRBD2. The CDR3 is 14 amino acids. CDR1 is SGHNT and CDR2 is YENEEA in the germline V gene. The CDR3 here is CVSRGLAVSYEQYV. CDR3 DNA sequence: TGTGTCAGCAGGGGACTAGCGGTAAGCTACGAGCAGTACGTC.

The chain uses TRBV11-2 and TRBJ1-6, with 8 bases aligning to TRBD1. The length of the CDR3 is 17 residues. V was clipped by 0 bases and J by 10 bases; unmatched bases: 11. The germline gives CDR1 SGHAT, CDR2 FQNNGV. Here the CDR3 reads CASSLERSAGDRSPLHF. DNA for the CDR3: TGTGCCAGCAGCTTAGAGCGCTCGGCAGGGGACAGGTCACCCCTCCACTTT.

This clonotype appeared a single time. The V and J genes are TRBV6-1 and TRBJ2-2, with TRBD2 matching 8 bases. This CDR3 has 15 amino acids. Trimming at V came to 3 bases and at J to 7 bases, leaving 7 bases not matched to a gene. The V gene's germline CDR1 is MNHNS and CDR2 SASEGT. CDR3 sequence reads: CASSDGAGESGELFF. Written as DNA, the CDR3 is TGTGCCAGCAGTGACGGAGCGGGAGAAAGCGGGGAGCTGTTTTTT.

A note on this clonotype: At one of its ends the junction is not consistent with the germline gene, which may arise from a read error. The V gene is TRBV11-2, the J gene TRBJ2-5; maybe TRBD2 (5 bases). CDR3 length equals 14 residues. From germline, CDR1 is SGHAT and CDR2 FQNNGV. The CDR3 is CASSSSAGGETQYF. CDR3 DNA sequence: TGTGCCAGCAGCTCCAGTGCGGGCGGAGAGACCCAATACTTC.